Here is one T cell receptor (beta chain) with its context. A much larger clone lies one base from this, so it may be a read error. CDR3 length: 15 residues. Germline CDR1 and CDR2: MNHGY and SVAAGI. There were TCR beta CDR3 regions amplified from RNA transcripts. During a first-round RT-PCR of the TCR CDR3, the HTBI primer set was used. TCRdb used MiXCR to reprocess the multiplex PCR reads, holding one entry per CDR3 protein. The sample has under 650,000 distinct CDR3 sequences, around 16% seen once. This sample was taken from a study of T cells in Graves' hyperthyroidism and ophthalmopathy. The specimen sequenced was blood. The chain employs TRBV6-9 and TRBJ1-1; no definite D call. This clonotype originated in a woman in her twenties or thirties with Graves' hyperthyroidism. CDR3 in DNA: TGCGCCAGCAGTGAGTCCAGGCAGCTGAACACTGAAGCTTTCTTT. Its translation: CASSESRQLNTEAFF.